The text below deals with one TCR beta chain. Its antigen is unidentified. This sample is part of a study of vaccination effects on CD4 cells after COVID-19. The table came from immunoSEQ multiplex PCR; TCRdb's copy has only in-frame clones and leaves some out. This sample has fewer than 25,000 clones, with around 77% found just once. Germline V lookup: CDR1 SGHRS, CDR2 YFSETQ. This CDR3 contains 16 residues. J gave up 1 base and V 4 bases, and 9 bases lay outside the gene matches. Study results and caveats: After vaccination, at late timepoints, clones induced by infection and by vaccine contracted markedly.

Before sequencing, viral peptide pools were used by the ViraFEST assay to expand antigen-specific CD4+ T cells. Culture lasted about ten days before CD4+ T cell isolation. Convalescent patients had PCR-confirmed SARS-CoV-2 infection between March and December 2020. A density of about 2 million PBMC per well was used; these cells were cultured with 10 IU/ml IL-2 and roughly 10 ug/ml peptides. Half-medium changes using IL-2 medium occurred on days 3 and 7. V is TRBV5-1 and J is TRBJ2-5, with 8 bases lining up with TRBD2. Sequenced material: CD4+ T cells from PBMCs cultured with SARS-CoV-2 spike peptides, taken before COVID-19 vaccination. The TCR originated in a human donor who had a prior SARS-CoV-2 infection. The CDR3 DNA reads TGCGCCAGCAGCCGCGGCCCCAGCGGGGGCCAAGAGACCCAGTACTTC. Translation: CASSRGPSGGQETQYF.